This is a list of T cell receptor beta chains from one sample in a study of cytomegalovirus exposure and HLA in healthy donors. Using immunoSEQ multiplex PCR, the repertoire was profiled, and TCRdb retains in-frame clones only, with some absent. Of 60,000 to 75,000 clones in the sample, more than 90% were seen once. Sequencing input: PBMCs. The receptors shown here come from a man aged 18 to 30 in good health and CMV-seronegative. Both conserved end residues are part of each CDR3. D genes are given only for firm matches.

CDR3	DNA	V	D	J
CAWREGHRGIREKLFF	TGTGCCTGGAGAGAGGGTCACAGGGGAATCCGGGAAAAACTGTTTTTT	TRBV30	TRBD1	TRBJ1-4
CASSVGLAGGGSYNEQFF	TGCGCCAGCAGTGTGGGACTAGCGGGAGGGGGATCCTACAATGAGCAGTTCTTC	TRBV10-2	TRBD2	TRBJ2-1
CASRSQGKREAIEDEQYF	TGTGCCAGCAGGTCCCAGGGAAAGCGGGAGGCGATCGAGGACGAGCAGTACTTC	TRBV2	TRBD2	TRBJ2-7
CASSVSGRETQYF	TGTGCCAGCAGCGTAAGCGGGAGAGAGACCCAGTACTTC	TRBV11-2	TRBD2	TRBJ2-5
CASSEKPPGQGAVTEAFF	TGTGCCAGCAGTGAAAAGCCACCGGGACAGGGGGCTGTCACTGAAGCTTTCTTT	TRBV25-1	TRBD1	TRBJ1-1
CASSFSFGETQYF	TGTGCCAGCAGTTTTAGTTTCGGAGAGACCCAGTACTTC	TRBV27	NA	TRBJ2-5
CASSSTGDGNTIYF	TGTGCCAGCAGCTCCACAGGGGACGGAAACACCATATATTTT	TRBV7-2	TRBD1	TRBJ1-3
CASRQGGSANTGELFF	TGCGCCAGCAGACAAGGCGGGAGCGCGAACACCGGGGAGCTGTTTTTT	TRBV5-1	TRBD2	TRBJ2-2
CASSLAGGITGELFF	TGTGCCAGCAGTTTAGCAGGGGGCATTACCGGGGAGCTGTTTTTT	TRBV6-5	TRBD1	TRBJ2-2
CASSNGGINQPQHF	TGTGCCAGCAGCAACGGGGGAATTAATCAGCCCCAGCATTTT	TRBV7-9	NA	TRBJ1-5
CASSISGTGEQFF	TGCGCCAGCAGCATATCCGGGACAGGGGAGCAGTTCTTC	TRBV5-1	TRBD1	TRBJ2-1
CASTGTFSYEQYF	TGTGCCAGCACCGGGACTTTCAGTTACGAGCAGTACTTC	TRBV25-1	NA	TRBJ2-7
CAWSASQGTGQYF	TGTGCCTGGAGTGCATCACAGGGGACGGGGCAGTACTTC	TRBV30	TRBD1	TRBJ2-7
CASSPGLQETQYF	TGCGCCAGCAGCCCGGGACTTCAAGAGACCCAGTACTTC	TRBV4-1	NA	TRBJ2-5
CASSLLASTGVSYNEQFF	TGTGCCAGCAGTTTATTGGCGTCGACAGGGGTTAGTTACAATGAGCAGTTCTTC	TRBV27	TRBD1	TRBJ2-1
CASSLFRDTQYF	TGTGCCAGTAGTTTGTTTCGAGATACGCAGTATTTT	TRBV19	NA	TRBJ2-3
CASSFGNTEAFF	TGTGCCAGCAGTTTCGGGAACACTGAAGCTTTCTTT	TRBV28	NA	TRBJ1-1
CASSFWQSNTEAFF	TGTGCCAGCAGTTTCTGGCAGTCGAACACTGAAGCTTTCTTT	TRBV28	NA	TRBJ1-1
CASSQTGRETQYF	TGTGCCAGCAGCCAGACAGGGCGGGAGACCCAGTACTTC	TRBV6-1	TRBD1	TRBJ2-5
CASSNPGLAGDLDTQYF	TGTGCCAGCAGTAATCCGGGACTAGCGGGAGACCTAGATACGCAGTATTTT	TRBV28	TRBD2	TRBJ2-3
CASSTFAVQSNQPQHF	TGTGCCAGCAGTACGTTCGCGGTGCAGAGCAATCAGCCCCAGCATTTT	TRBV28	NA	TRBJ1-5
CASSLWGEAGNTIYF	TGTGCCAGCAGCCTGTGGGGGGAAGCTGGAAACACCATATATTTT	TRBV28	NA	TRBJ1-3
CASSRPGLADTQYF	TGTGCCAGTAGTAGGCCAGGGCTCGCAGATACGCAGTATTTT	TRBV19	NA	TRBJ2-3
CASSPGWKRKIGNTIYF	TGTGCCAGCAGCCCGGGGTGGAAAAGGAAGATCGGAAACACCATATATTTT	TRBV7-6	NA	TRBJ1-3
CASSRDTGTRNTEAFF	TGTGCCAGCAGCCGGGATACCGGGACAAGAAACACTGAAGCTTTCTTT	TRBV4-2	NA	TRBJ1-1
CASSYLAEGPYEQYF	TGTGCCAGCAGCTACCTAGCGGAGGGACCCTACGAGCAGTACTTC	TRBV5-5	TRBD2	TRBJ2-7
CASSLEGHPTETQYF	TGCGCCAGCAGCTTGGAGGGACACCCGACGGAGACCCAGTACTTC	TRBV5-1	NA	TRBJ2-5
CASRIQGAYEQYF	TGTGCCAGCAGGATACAGGGAGCCTACGAGCAGTACTTC	TRBV2	NA	TRBJ2-7
CASSVGGGYGNEQFF	TGTGCCAGCAGCGTAGGGGGGGGATACGGGAATGAGCAGTTCTTC	TRBV9	TRBD2	TRBJ2-1
CASSPRTINEQFF	TGTGCCAGCAGCCCTCGGACTATTAATGAGCAGTTCTTC	TRBV11-2	NA	TRBJ2-1